This is a list of T cell receptor beta chains from one sample in a study of cytomegalovirus exposure and HLA in healthy donors. Assay: immunoSEQ multiplex PCR; the TCRdb copy retains only in-frame clones and omits some. The sample yields around 130,000 clones, about 81% seen once. The specimen was PBMCs. The receptors derive from a middle-aged woman in good health and CMV-seropositive. Each CDR3 is given without its conserved first and last residue.

V	CDR3
TRBV15	ATSRDRGDDYGYT
TRBV5-4	ASSRPDSRYGYT
TRBV11-3	ASSLDPPGILFLKYGYT
TRBV7-9	ASSPRGLGTGSLETQY
TRBV5-1	ASRGVLGDTGELF
TRBV6-1	ASSARQGGSYEQY
TRBV7-9	ASSSGRTANTEAF
TRBV9	ASSEQGGDTQY
TRBV5-1	ASSPLGPQATGELF
TRBV29-1	SVGGLAGERVSMAKNIQY
TRBV5-1	ASSPGLAGASSYNEQF
TRBV18	ASSPSGGGASYEQY
TRBV4-2	ASSSRQGANTGELF
TRBV5-8	ASSLEIPGQGFPYEQY
TRBV10-3	AISEFTGTGEDGYT
TRBV4-1	ASSQIERGTGAASGSHEQF
TRBV28	ASSNLGGNQETQY
TRBV7-3	ASSGLGTSGRRV
TRBV18	ASSPPASGQETQY
TRBV28	ASRDQGNEQY
TRBV6-1	ASSPTGGLVTEAF
TRBV7-2	ASSQKRRDQPQH
TRBV5-1	ASSREGSGGYEQY
TRBV7-9	ASSLGQDADGYT
TRBV19	ASSDRGDTDTQY
TRBV7-9	ASSLGQVEQY
TRBV11-2	ASSFQGGTEAF
TRBV28	ASSLGQGANIQY
TRBV5-1	ASSLAGWGAGTSTDTQY
TRBV2	ASTTSGTANQPQH
TRBV18	ASSPRGVGDIDTQY
TRBV7-3	ASSLGGLAGGPAGELF
TRBV5-1	ASSGDSGETEQY
TRBV28	ANLPGQSIYEQY
TRBV2	ATGQGRSIQY
TRBV7-7	ASSLVLAGNNEQF
TRBV5-6	ASSSRYSNQPQH
TRBV18	ASSPRPGQGATEAF
TRBV7-8	ASSLGTGVADTQY
TRBV27	ASRRDSHTDTQY
TRBV5-1	ASSLEPGGGPTVIGYEQY
TRBV4-1	ASSEEVGEQY
TRBV30	AWSPSAGGYT
TRBV9	ASSTRQGSSGYT